One T cell receptor beta chain is described in this entry. Its matching antigen is unknown. These data belong to a study of a mutant IDH1 vaccine in newly diagnosed glioma. The V end was cut by 4 bases, the J end by 4 bases, with 14 bases between. This CDR3 contains 16 residues. Germline CDR1 and CDR2: MNHNS and SASEGT. Regarding the study as a whole: Variations in leading peripheral T cell clonotypes appeared to have no connection with pseudoprogression.

The sample's time point: baseline, week 1 (first vaccination visit). Treatment indicated: pre-vaccination baseline after standard-of-care therapy. New IDH1-mutant, ATRX-lost WHO grade 3 or 4 astrocytomas occurred in donors. Method: immunoSEQ multiplex PCR; TCRdb's copy keeps in-frame clones and lacks some. The sample shows over 55,000 clones, around 82% of them seen only once. The receptor was isolated from a woman aged 18-35 years with glioma. Some clones in this sample may be carry-over from other donors' samples. Sequenced material: peripheral blood mononuclear cells (PBMCs), taken from a glioma patient treated with radiotherapy, temozolomide or both. The V and J genes are TRBV6-1 and TRBJ2-6, with D unresolved. The CDR3 DNA follows: TGTGCCAGCAGTGCCTCCAACACGCTCGGGGCCAACGTCCTGACTTTC. Translated: CASSASNTLGANVLTF.